This TCR beta chain was captured by sequencing in a study of CD8+ T cells in alopecia areata. This CDR3 is 16 amino acids long. CDR1 is GTSNPN, CDR2 SVGIG, per germline (reference sequence). The V end was cut by 4 bases, the J end by 4 bases, with 22 bases between. Study outcomes and limitations: Higher clonality was seen in lesional scalp than in normal scalp, especially in alopecia totalis/universalis. Mice showed clearer TCR sharing than patients did, a gap that was possibly HLA-related.

Points on this clone: What it binds is unknown.

Peripheral blood samples and lesional scalp punch biopsies were obtained from alopecia areata patients. It was cDNA, reverse transcribed from extracted RNA, that served as the sequencing template. TCRdb's copy holds only in-frame clones and misses some; the assay was immunoSEQ multiplex PCR. The profile shows 160,000 or so clones, around 55% of them singletons. The receptor was derived from a human donor with alopecia areata. V is TRBV30 and J is TRBJ1-1; the D gene is possibly TRBD1 (6 bases). The specimen was CD8+ T cells sorted from blood, collected at week 0. Here the CDR3 reads CAWTEEGVGRGTEAFF. Written as DNA, the CDR3 is TGTGCCTGGACCGAGGAGGGGGTAGGACGGGGCACTGAAGCTTTCTTT.